This TCR beta chain was sequenced during a study of blood T cell repertoires in COVID-19. Study information: Acute-phase and convalescent COVID-19 samples originated in the United States, Italy and Spain. PBMCs, B-cell-depleted T cells, or T cells were the source of the cDNA or gDNA that made up the material.

In the authors' methods: Reference gene primers were amplified, and this amplification served to estimate nucleated cell counts. Only in-frame clones appear in the TCRdb table, and some are missing; sequencing was by immunoSEQ multiplex PCR. V and J calls and clone size are those listed in that table; D and trimming were worked out from the DNA. The table has over 150,000 clones, 70% to 85% seen once. This CDR3 is 16 amino acids long. Germline-derived CDR1 and CDR2 are LNHDA and SQIVND (reference sequence). The germline V and J ends were trimmed by 4 bases and 0 bases, with 12 bases remaining between them.

This receptor was obtained from a human donor with acute or convalescent COVID-19. The donor label of this sample is uncertain. The specimen sequenced was peripheral blood. V is TRBV19 and J is TRBJ1-4; D possibly corresponds to TRBD1 (6 bases). CDR3 in amino acids: CASSTLRTATNEKLFF. CDR3 nucleotides: TGTGCCAGTAGTACCCTGCGGACAGCAACTAATGAAAAACTGTTTTTT.